This is a list of T cell receptor beta chains from one sample in a study of blood T cell repertoires in COVID-19. Sequencing used immunoSEQ multiplex PCR; TCRdb keeps in-frame clones, though not all of them. This table has 40,000 or so clones, almost 90% appearing once. Sequencing was carried out using peripheral blood. These receptors originate from a human donor in a cohort sampled during active COVID-19. Both conserved end residues are trimmed from each CDR3.

V: TRBV3-1/TRBV3-2; J: TRBJ1-4; CDR3: ASSQDVATEKLF
V: TRBV19; J: TRBJ1-6; CDR3: ASSIDLRDTAYNSPLH
V: TRBV10-3; J: TRBJ1-5; CDR3: AISDSSNQPQH
V: TRBV5-8; J: TRBJ2-5; CDR3: ASSSGLGLGETQY
V: TRBV11-2; J: TRBJ2-3; CDR3: ASSLGRLTDTQY
V: TRBV7-2; J: TRBJ2-7; CDR3: ASSRGTYEQY
V: TRBV19; J: TRBJ1-1; CDR3: ASSISQGNTEAF
V: TRBV5-6; J: TRBJ1-4; CDR3: ASSAQVATNEKLF
V: TRBV30; J: TRBJ2-7; CDR3: AWSVIPGIYEQY
V: TRBV7-2; J: TRBJ2-5; CDR3: ASSSYQETQY
V: TRBV5-5; J: TRBJ2-5; CDR3: ASSPGLAGALNQETQY
V: TRBV9; J: TRBJ1-3; CDR3: ASSFSQGGDTIY
V: TRBV5-4; J: TRBJ2-7; CDR3: ASSLASGAYEQY
V: TRBV19; J: TRBJ2-7; CDR3: ASSTGGQGQLEQY
V: TRBV27; J: TRBJ2-3; CDR3: DRQGLCTDTQY
V: TRBV11-2; J: TRBJ1-2; CDR3: ASSYGSGEGYT
V: TRBV11-2; J: TRBJ1-4; CDR3: ASSLGQPSGEKLF
V: TRBV5-4; J: TRBJ2-3; CDR3: ASSLGGGRQRFSTDTQY
V: TRBV5-4; J: TRBJ1-6; CDR3: ASSLRQGVSSPLH
V: TRBV7-8; J: TRBJ2-5; CDR3: ASSLGLIQETQY
V: TRBV30; J: TRBJ1-2; CDR3: AWDRGLQSGYT
V: TRBV5-4; J: TRBJ1-1; CDR3: ASSYLEGDTEAF
V: TRBV30; J: TRBJ1-2; CDR3: AWRTGEDGYT
V: TRBV19; J: TRBJ2-2; CDR3: ASSRLAGAGGELF
V: TRBV6-5; J: TRBJ2-2; CDR3: ASRGGQGTGELF
V: TRBV7-9; J: TRBJ2-2; CDR3: ASTPRRQSNTGELF
V: TRBV5-4; J: TRBJ1-6; CDR3: ASSFARSSNSPLH
V: TRBV10-3; J: TRBJ1-1; CDR3: AISESEEGRAF
V: TRBV7-9; J: TRBJ1-6; CDR3: ASSFGTDNSPLH
V: TRBV10-1; J: TRBJ1-3; CDR3: ASGGAGNTIY
V: TRBV6-6; J: TRBJ1-2; CDR3: ASSPLQRGYT
V: TRBV5-4; J: TRBJ2-5; CDR3: ASSQDPQLPQY
V: TRBV27; J: TRBJ1-5; CDR3: ASSLKRSNQPQH
V: TRBV6-6; J: TRBJ1-5; CDR3: ASSWTGQRQPQH
V: TRBV27; J: TRBJ1-3; CDR3: ASSLQGSSGNTIY
V: TRBV2; J: TRBJ2-1; CDR3: ASSEGSGGGEQF
V: TRBV11-2; J: TRBJ2-7; CDR3: ASSFSGSYEQY
V: TRBV21-1; J: TRBJ2-1; CDR3: ASSNPRTSGGPDNEQF
V: TRBV30; J: TRBJ1-3; CDR3: AWSERRSSGNTIY
V: TRBV10-2; J: TRBJ1-6; CDR3: ASRDSYSYNSPLH
V: TRBV20-1; J: TRBJ1-5; CDR3: SASQGARQPQH
V: TRBV5-6; J: TRBJ2-7; CDR3: ASSLTGGSEQY
V: TRBV6-5; J: TRBJ1-1; CDR3: ASSRQGGKGAF